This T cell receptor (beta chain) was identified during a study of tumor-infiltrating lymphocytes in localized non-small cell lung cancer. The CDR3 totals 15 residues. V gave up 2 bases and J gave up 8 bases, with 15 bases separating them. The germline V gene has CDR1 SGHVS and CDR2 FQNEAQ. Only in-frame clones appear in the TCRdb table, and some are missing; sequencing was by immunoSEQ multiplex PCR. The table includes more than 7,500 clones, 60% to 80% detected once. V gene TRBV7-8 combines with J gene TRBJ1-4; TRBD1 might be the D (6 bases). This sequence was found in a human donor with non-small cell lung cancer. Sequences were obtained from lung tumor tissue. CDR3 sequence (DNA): TGTGCCAGCAGCTTATATCACAGGGAAATCGAAAAACTGTTTTTT. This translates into CASSLYHREIEKLFF. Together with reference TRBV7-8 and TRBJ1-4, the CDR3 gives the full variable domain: GAGVSQSPRYKVAKRGQDVALRCDPISGHVSLFWYQQALGQGPEFLTYFQNEAQLDKSGLPSDRFFAERPEGSVSTLKIQRTQQEDSAVYLCASSLYHREIEKLFFGSGTQLSVL.